This T cell receptor (beta chain) was recovered during a study of blood T cell repertoires in COVID-19 (dated by TCRdb to 2019 to 2021). For context, the study as a whole: Collaborator samples came from the United States, Italy and Spain and covered acute and convalescent phases of COVID-19. The repertoires were released in a freely available public database meant as a resource for research on the immune response to SARS-CoV-2. HLA class I and class II types, where available, came from metadata supplied by the sample provider rather than from assay-based typing. Samples came from the ongoing ImmuneRACE study (first 160 participants) plus 1,254 subjects from 6 global collaborators. The prospective study material was composed of cDNA or gDNA derived from T cells, B-cell-depleted T cells, or PBMCs. Deeply sampled blood TCRbeta repertoires from subjects exposed to, actively infected with, or recovered from COVID-19 were included in the dataset. The sample metadata nearly always contained a de-identified subject ID, COVID-19 status, age in years and sex.

The immunoSEQ Assay, a bias-controlled multiplex PCR, was used to amplify TCRbeta CDR3 regions from genomic DNA. Processing in the source paper ran as follows. The number of nucleated cells in each sample was estimated from the amplification of reference gene primers within the assay. Sequence reads were collapsed and filtered to measure the absolute abundance of every unique TCRbeta CDR3 rearrangement. For each sample, productive Simpson clonality was calculated as the square root of Simpson's diversity index across productive rearrangements. The table comes from immuneACCESS by way of TCRdb, which keeps in-frame sequences with V and J called. Part of the clones is missing from these tables; in studies checked, under half for an unresolved V gene and the rest for unknown reasons. The DNA was the basis for D and trimming; V, J and clone size are from that table. This sample comprises hundreds of thousands of clones, roughly 88% of them detected only once. The ten largest clonotypes hold under 15% of the sample.

Points on this clone: The target of this receptor is not known. No much larger clonotype is one base removed from it; base qualities were not supplied.

Participants in the prospective study were aged 18 to 89 years, lived in some 24 United States geographic areas, and enrolled through a virtual design. To assign participants to cohorts, the prospective study relied on clinical history that participants themselves reported in a screening survey and a study questionnaire. In the prospective study, mobile phlebotomists collected whole blood, serum and a nasopharyngeal or oropharyngeal swab from each participant. Over a roughly two-month period, participants in the prospective study had the option of providing additional blood draws and questionnaires. Blood samples from the prospective study were shipped frozen or at room temperature prior to DNA extraction. Reading the germline V gene gives CDR1 SNHLY and CDR2 FYNNEI. Counted from cysteine to phenylalanine, this CDR3 has 14 amino acids. Left in the record is the CDR3 DNA by itself, 42 bases read in frame from the first base. The junction shows trimming of 4 bases on V and 5 bases on J, plus 12 bases between the germline ends.

Overall study outcomes, separate from this receptor: The amount of clinical and demographic metadata varied by source and participant and was provided uncurated.

The TCR was taken from a woman between 50 and 59 years old with acute COVID-19. The sequencing sample was made of PBMCs or T cells enriched from blood (not recorded which). The chain links TRBV2 with TRBJ1-5; TRBD1 might be the D gene, on 6 matching bases. The DNA sequence is as follows: TGTGCCAGCAGTGGACCGGACAGCTATCAGCCCCAGCATTTT. Its coded protein is CASSGPDSYQPQHF.